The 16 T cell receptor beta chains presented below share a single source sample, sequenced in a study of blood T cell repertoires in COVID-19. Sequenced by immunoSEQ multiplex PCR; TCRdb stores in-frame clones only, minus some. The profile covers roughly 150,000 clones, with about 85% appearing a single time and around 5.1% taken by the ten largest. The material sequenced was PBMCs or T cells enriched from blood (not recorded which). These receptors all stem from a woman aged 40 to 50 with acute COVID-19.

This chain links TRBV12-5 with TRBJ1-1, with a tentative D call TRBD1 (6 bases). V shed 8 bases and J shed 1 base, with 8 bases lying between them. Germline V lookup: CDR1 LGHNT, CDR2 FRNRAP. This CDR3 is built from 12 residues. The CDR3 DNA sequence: TGTGCTAGTTCCAGGGGGAACACTGAAGCTTTCTTT. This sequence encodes CASSRGNTEAFF.

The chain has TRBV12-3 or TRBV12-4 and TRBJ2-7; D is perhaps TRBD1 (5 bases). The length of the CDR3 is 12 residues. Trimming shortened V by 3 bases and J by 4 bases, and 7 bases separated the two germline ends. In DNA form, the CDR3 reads TGTGCCAGCAGTTTCGGACAATACGAGCAGTACTTC. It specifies CASSFGQYEQYF.

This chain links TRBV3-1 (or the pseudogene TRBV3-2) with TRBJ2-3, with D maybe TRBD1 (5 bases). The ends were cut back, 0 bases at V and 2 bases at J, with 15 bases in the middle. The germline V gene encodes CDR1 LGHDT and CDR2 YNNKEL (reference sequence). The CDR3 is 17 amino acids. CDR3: CASSQDLLKGITDTQYF. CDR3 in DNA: TGTGCCAGCAGCCAAGACCTGCTTAAGGGGATCACAGATACGCAGTATTTT.

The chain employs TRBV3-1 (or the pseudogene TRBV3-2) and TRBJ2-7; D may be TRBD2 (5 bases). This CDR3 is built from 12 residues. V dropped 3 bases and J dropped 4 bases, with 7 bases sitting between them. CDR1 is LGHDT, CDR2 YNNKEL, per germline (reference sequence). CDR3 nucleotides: TGTGCCAGCAGCCAGACTAAATACGAGCAGTACTTC. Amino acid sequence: CASSQTKYEQYF.

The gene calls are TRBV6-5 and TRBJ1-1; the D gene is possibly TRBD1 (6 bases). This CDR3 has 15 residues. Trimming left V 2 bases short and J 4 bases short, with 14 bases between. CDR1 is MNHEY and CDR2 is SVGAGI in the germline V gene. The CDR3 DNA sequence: TGTGCCAGCAGTTACACCCTGACAGGAGGCACTGAAGCTTTCTTT. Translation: CASSYTLTGGTEAFF.

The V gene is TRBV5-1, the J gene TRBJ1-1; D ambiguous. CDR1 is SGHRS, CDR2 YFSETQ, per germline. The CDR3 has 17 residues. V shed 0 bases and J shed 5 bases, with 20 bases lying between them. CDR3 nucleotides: TGCGCCAGCAGCTTGGGATCCGCAACGGGGTCGTGGACTGAAGCTTTCTTT. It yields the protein CASSLGSATGSWTEAFF.

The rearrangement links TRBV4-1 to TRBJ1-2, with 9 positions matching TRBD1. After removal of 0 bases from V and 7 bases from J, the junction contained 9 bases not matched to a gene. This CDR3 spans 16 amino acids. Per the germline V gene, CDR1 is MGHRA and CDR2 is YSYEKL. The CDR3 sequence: CASSQDRNRGRVGYTF. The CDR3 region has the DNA TGCGCCAGCAGCCAAGATAGGAACAGGGGGCGTGTTGGCTACACCTTC.

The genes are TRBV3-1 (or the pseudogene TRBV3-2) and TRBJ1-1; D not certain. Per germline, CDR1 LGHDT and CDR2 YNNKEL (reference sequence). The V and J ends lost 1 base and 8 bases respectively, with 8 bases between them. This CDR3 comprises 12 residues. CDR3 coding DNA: TGTGCCAGCAGCCAAGTTGGAGGGGAAGCTTTCTTT. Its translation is CASSQVGGEAFF.

The CDR3 sequence is CASSLGTPGQGALKQFF. Written as DNA, the CDR3 is TGTGCCAGCAGCCTCGGGACTCCGGGACAGGGGGCCTTAAAGCAGTTCTTC. The chain links TRBV5-4 to TRBJ2-1; 12 bases map to TRBD1. Trimming took 4 bases from V and 11 from J; bases not matched to a gene: 16. CDR3 length: 17 residues. CDR1 and CDR2 (germline): SGHNT, YYREEE (reference sequence).

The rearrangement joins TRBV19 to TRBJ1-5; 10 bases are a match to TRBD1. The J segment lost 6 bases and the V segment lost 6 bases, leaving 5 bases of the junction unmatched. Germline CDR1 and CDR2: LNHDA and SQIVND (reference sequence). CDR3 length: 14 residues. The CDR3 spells CASRATGGSQPQHF. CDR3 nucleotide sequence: TGTGCCAGTAGGGCGACAGGGGGCAGTCAGCCCCAGCATTTT.

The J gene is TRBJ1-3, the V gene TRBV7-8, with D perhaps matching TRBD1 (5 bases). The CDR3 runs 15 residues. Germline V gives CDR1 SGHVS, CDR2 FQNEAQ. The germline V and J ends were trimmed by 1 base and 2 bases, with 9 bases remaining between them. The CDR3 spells CASSLVRGAGNTIYF. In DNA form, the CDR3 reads TGTGCCAGCAGCTTAGTTCGGGGGGCTGGAAACACCATATATTTT.

CDR3: CATRGQGNTEAFF. CDR3 bases: TGTGCCACCCGGGGACAGGGGAACACTGAAGCTTTCTTT. The rearrangement links TRBV24-1 to TRBJ1-1; 9 nucleotides match TRBD1. The J segment lost 1 base and the V segment lost 9 bases, leaving 2 bases of the junction unmatched. CDR3 length: 13 amino acids. CDR1 is KGHDR and CDR2 is SFDVKD in the germline V gene.

CDR3 DNA sequence: TGCGCCAGCAGCCGTCTTCGGAGTAGCGGCAAAGAGACCCAGTACTTC. Amino acids: CASSRLRSSGKETQYF. V gene TRBV4-1 combines with J gene TRBJ2-5, with TRBD2 as a possible D gene (6 bases). Germline values: CDR1 MGHRA, CDR2 YSYEKL. V was trimmed by 4 bases and J by 3 bases, leaving 18 bases between them. The CDR3 runs 16 residues.

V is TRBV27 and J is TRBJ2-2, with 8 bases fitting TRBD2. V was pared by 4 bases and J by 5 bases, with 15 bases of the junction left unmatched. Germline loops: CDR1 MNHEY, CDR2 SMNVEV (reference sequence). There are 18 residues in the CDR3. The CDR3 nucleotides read TGTGCCAGCAGTTCATACGGAGCGGCGGGAGGAGGAACCGGGGAGCTGTTTTTT. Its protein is CASSSYGAAGGGTGELFF.

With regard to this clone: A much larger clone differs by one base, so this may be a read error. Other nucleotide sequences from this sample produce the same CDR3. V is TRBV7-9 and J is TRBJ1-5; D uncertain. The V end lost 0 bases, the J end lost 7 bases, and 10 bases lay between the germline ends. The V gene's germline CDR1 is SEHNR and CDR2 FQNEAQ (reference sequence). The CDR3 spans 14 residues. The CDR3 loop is CASSLAGRGQPQHF. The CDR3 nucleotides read TGTGCCAGCAGCTTAGCGGGGAGAGGGCAGCCCCAGCATTTT.

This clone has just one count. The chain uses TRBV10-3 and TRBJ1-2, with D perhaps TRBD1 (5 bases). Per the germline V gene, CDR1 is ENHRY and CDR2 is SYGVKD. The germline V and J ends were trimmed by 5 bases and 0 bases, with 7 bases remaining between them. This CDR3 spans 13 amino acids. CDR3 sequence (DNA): TGTGCCATCAGTTCAGGGCCTAACTATGGCTACACCTTC. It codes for CAISSGPNYGYTF.